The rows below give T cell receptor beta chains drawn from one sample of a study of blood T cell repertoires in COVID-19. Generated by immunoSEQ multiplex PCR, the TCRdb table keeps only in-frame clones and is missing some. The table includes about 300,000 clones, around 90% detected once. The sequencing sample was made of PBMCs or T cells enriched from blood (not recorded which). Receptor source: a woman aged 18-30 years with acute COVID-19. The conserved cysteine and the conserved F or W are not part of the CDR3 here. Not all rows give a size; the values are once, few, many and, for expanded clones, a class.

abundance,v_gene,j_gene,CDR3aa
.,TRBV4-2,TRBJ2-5,ASSQSVQETQY
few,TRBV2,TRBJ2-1,ASRTGTGLQGQF
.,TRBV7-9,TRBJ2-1,ASSLREVSNEQF
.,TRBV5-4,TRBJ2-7,ASSHQGVDEQY
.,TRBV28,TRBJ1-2,ASMSGGNYGYT
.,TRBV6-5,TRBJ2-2,ASTSQRGNTGELF
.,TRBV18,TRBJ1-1,ASSPRQGFSEAF
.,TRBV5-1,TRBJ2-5,ASSFRGSETQY
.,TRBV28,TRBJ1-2,ASSQNYGYT
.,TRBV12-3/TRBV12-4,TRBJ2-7,ASTLEPSYEQY
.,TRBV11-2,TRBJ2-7,ASSLATLAGSVEQY
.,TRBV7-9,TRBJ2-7,ASSLGYKAVYEQY
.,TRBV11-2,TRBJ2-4,ASSGAGGENIQY
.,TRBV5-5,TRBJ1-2,ASSFSIARAYGYT
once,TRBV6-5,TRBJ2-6,ASKGEYSGANVLT
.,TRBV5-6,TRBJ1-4,ASSSWGLGREKLF
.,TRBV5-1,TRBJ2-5,ASSSSGSGETQY
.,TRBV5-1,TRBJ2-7,ASSLFSGANYEQY
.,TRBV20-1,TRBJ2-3,SAPRLDTQY
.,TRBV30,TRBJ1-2,AWNEGQAIYGYT
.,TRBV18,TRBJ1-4,ASSQITGGAGEKLF
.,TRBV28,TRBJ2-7,ASSLPSLYEQY
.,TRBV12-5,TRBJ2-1,ASGLVLSGRANEQF
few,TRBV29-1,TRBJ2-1,SAGPDRSPYNEQF
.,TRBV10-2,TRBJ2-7,ASSEPSGNYEQY
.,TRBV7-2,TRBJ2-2,ASSGQGPSTGELF
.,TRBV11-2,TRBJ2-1,ASSLGMSENEQF
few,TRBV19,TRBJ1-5,ASSEDPSHQPQH
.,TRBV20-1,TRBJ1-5,SAGGTDNQPQH
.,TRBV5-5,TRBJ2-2,ASSTGQGHTGELF
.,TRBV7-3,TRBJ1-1,ASSLDRGKNTEAF
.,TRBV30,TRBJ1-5,AWSPPPSFNQPQH
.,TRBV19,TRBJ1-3,ASSITGSGNTIY
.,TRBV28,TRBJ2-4,ASLPWTGANIQY
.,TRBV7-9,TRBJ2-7,ASSSGQGQY
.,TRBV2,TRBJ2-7,ASRFGQPDSEQY
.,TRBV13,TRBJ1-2,ASKTRQHYGYT